These 30 T cell receptor beta chains share one sample of origin, sequenced in a study of cytomegalovirus exposure and HLA in healthy donors. Primers: 60 Vbeta forward and 13 Jbeta reverse. TCRdb's copy holds only in-frame clones and misses some; the assay was immunoSEQ multiplex PCR. The data contain under 250,000 clones, roughly 80% of them singletons. The sample consisted of PBMCs. The receptors were sampled from a woman aged 25 to 45 in good health and CMV-seronegative.

CDR3 sequence (DNA): TGCGCCAGCAGCTTGGTTCCAGCGGCCTCCCAAGAGACCCAGTACTTC. As protein: CASSLVPAASQETQYF. This rearrangement joins TRBV5-1 to TRBJ2-5, with D possibly TRBD2 on 5 matching bases. V dropped 0 bases and J dropped 1 base, with 13 bases sitting between them. The CDR3 sequence is 16 residues long. Germline assignment: CDR1 SGHRS and CDR2 YFSETQ.

The V and J genes are TRBV30 and TRBJ1-5; 12 nucleotides agree with TRBD1. Germline lookup yields CDR1 GTSNPN and CDR2 SVGIG (reference sequence). This CDR3 has 16 residues. V lost 2 bases to trimming and J lost 7 bases; unmatched junction nucleotides: 9. CDR3 nucleotide sequence: TGTGCCTGGAGTAGGGGGGGACAGGGGGCTTTGCAGCCCCAGCATTTT. It translates to CAWSRGGQGALQPQHF.

V gene TRBV27 combines with J gene TRBJ1-3; D call uncertain. V lost 8 bases and J lost 3, with 14 bases in between. Germline CDR1 is MNHEY and CDR2 is SMNVEV (reference sequence). This CDR3 has 14 amino acids. The CDR3 spells CASSSTGSGNTIYF. The CDR3 bases are TGTGCCAGCTCTAGCACGGGAAGTGGAAACACCATATATTTT.

The chain combines TRBV7-6 with TRBJ2-7; TRBD2 might be the D (5 bases). The CDR3 covers 14 residues. Germline values: CDR1 SGHVS, CDR2 FNYEAQ. V lost 4 bases, J lost 6 bases, and 16 bases lay in between. DNA for the CDR3: TGTGCCAGCAGCTCAACAGCAGGTAGCGTCGAGCAGTACTTC. This encodes CASSSTAGSVEQYF.

The genes are TRBV9 and TRBJ2-1; TRBD2 matches at 9 bases. CDR3 size: 17 residues. V was clipped by 0 bases and J by 8 bases; unmatched bases: 12. CDR1 and CDR2 from the germline V gene are SGDLS and YYNGEE. The CDR3 nucleotides read TGTGCCAGCAGCGTAGTCCAGCGGGGGGCTCACTTAGATGAGCAGTTCTTC. This codes for CASSVVQRGAHLDEQFF.

V usage is TRBV30 and J usage is TRBJ2-7, with D unresolved. Trimming shortened V by 1 base and J by 3 bases, and 16 bases separated the two germline ends. CDR1 and CDR2 from the germline V gene are GTSNPN and SVGIG (reference sequence). The CDR3 loop spans 15 amino acids. CDR3 coding DNA: TGTGCCTGGAGTGACGTCATGAGAAACTACTACGAGCAGTACTTC. It specifies CAWSDVMRNYYEQYF.

This clone was counted a few times. The V and J genes are TRBV10-3 and TRBJ2-1; 11 bases align to TRBD2. The germline gives CDR1 ENHRY, CDR2 SYGVKD. The CDR3 sequence is 16 residues long. The V segment lost 5 bases and the J segment 2 bases; nucleotides outside the gene matches: 5. The CDR3 protein is CAISPGTSGTYNEQFF. The CDR3 DNA is TGTGCCATCAGTCCCGGGACTAGCGGTACCTACAATGAGCAGTTCTTC.

There are a few counts of this clone. J is TRBJ2-5 and V is TRBV5-4, with TRBD1 matching 7 bases. This CDR3 spans 12 amino acids. CDR1 SGHNT and CDR2 YYREEE come from the germline V gene (reference sequence). After removal of 10 bases from V and 2 bases from J, the junction contained 5 bases not matched to a gene. CDR3 coding DNA: TGTGCCGGAGGACAGGTACAAGAGACCCAGTACTTC. The encoded protein is CAGGQVQETQYF.

The rearrangement uses TRBV27 and TRBJ2-1; D perhaps matches TRBD2 (5 bases). CDR1 and CDR2 (germline): MNHEY, SMNVEV (reference sequence). This CDR3 is built from 13 residues. Trimming left V 3 bases short and J 4 bases short, with 7 bases between. CDR3 DNA: TGTGCCAGCAGTTTTGGACTGTACAATGAGCAGTTCTTC. Its translation: CASSFGLYNEQFF.

The chain is built from TRBV30 and TRBJ2-5; 8 positions agree with TRBD1. Germline V CDR1 and CDR2: GTSNPN, SVGIG (reference sequence). The CDR3 sequence is 13 residues long. Trimming took 3 bases from V and 5 from J; bases not matched to a gene: 5. The CDR3 region has the DNA TGTGCCTGGAGGGGACAGGTCTGGGAGACCCAGTACTTC. Protein: CAWRGQVWETQYF.

The J gene is TRBJ1-4, the V gene TRBV7-2, with TRBD1 as a possible D gene (6 bases). The germline CDR1 and CDR2 sequences are SGHTA and FQGNSA. The V end lost 1 base, the J end lost 8 bases, and 14 bases lay between the germline ends. The CDR3 length is 15 residues. The DNA of the CDR3 is TGTGCCAGCAGCTTAGATCCAGGGGCAGGGGAAAAACTGTTTTTT. Its protein product is CASSLDPGAGEKLFF.

A single count supports this clone. The V gene is TRBV5-6, the J gene TRBJ1-1; perhaps TRBD1 as D (5 bases). From germline, CDR1 is SGHDT and CDR2 YYEEEE. The CDR3 sequence is 12 residues long. Trimming pared 6 bases from V and 7 bases from J, leaving 13 bases between. The CDR3 DNA is TGTGCCAGCACACATGGGGGGGTTGAAGCTTTCTTT. This translates into CASTHGGVEAFF.

The chain is built from TRBV11-3 and TRBJ2-5, with D perhaps matching TRBD2 (5 bases). V was clipped by 0 bases and J by 7 bases, with 9 bases between them. The CDR3 sequence is 13 residues long. CDR1 SGHNT and CDR2 YENEEA come from the germline V gene. The CDR3 DNA reads TGTGCCAGCAGCTTAGAAGTCAGCGGGACCCAGTACTTC. It encodes CASSLEVSGTQYF.

This clone was detected a few times. The chain joins TRBV6-6 to TRBJ2-3; D perhaps matches TRBD2 (6 bases). This CDR3 is 16 amino acids long. Germline V CDR1 and CDR2: MNHNY, SVGAGI (reference sequence). Trimming took off 5 bases at V and 4 bases at J, with 19 bases between the two ends. CDR3 sequence: CASSVDRGTYSDTQYF. DNA of the CDR3: TGTGCCAGCAGTGTTGATCGGGGGACGTATTCAGATACGCAGTATTTT.

This clone has only one observation. The chain couples TRBV7-2 to TRBJ2-1; the match to TRBD2 covers 7 bases. The CDR3 loop spans 17 amino acids. With 4 bases clipped from V and 3 bases from J, the junction kept 12 bases outside the gene matches. Germline CDR1 and CDR2: SGHTA and FQGNSA. For the CDR3, the DNA is TGTGCCAGCAGCTCACCCGCCGGGGGGACTAACTACAATGAGCAGTTCTTC. It encodes CASSSPAGGTNYNEQFF.

This clone was found a few times. The genes are TRBV6-1 and TRBJ2-7; possible D gene TRBD1, 6 bases. The V and J ends lost 5 bases and 2 bases respectively, with 7 bases between them. Germline V gene sequence: CDR1 MNHNS, CDR2 SASEGT. The CDR3 length is 12 residues. CDR3 sequence reads: CASSNRAYEQYF. The CDR3, as DNA: TGTGCCAGCAGTAACAGGGCCTACGAGCAGTACTTC.

V usage is TRBV9 and J usage is TRBJ1-2; TRBD1 matches 7 bases. V trimming: 0 bases; J trimming: 8 bases; junction bases outside the gene matches: 13. Germline V gives CDR1 SGDLS, CDR2 YYNGEE. The CDR3 is made up of 16 amino acids. This CDR3 reads CASSVAYLNRGLGYTF. DNA for the CDR3: TGTGCCAGCAGCGTAGCTTATTTGAACAGGGGATTAGGCTACACCTTC. Drawing the rest from reference TRBV9 and TRBJ1-2, the complete variable domain is DSGVTQTPKHLITATGQRVTLRCSPRSGDLSVYWYQQSLDQGLQFLIQYYNGEERAKGNILERFSAQQFPDLHSELNLSSLELGDSALYFCASSVAYLNRGLGYTFGSGTRLTVV.

The rearrangement links TRBV5-6 to TRBJ1-6; the match to TRBD1 covers 7 bases. The CDR3 length is 14 residues. CDR1 and CDR2 from the germline V gene are SGHDT and YYEEEE. The junction had 6 bases not matched to a gene; V was cut back by 2 bases and J by 10 bases. CDR3: CASSFGRGQSPLHF. CDR3 bases: TGTGCCAGCAGCTTCGGAAGGGGGCAATCACCCCTCCACTTT.

The chain couples TRBV5-4 to TRBJ2-3, with 12 bases identical to TRBD2. V gave up 5 bases and J gave up 1 base; unmatched junction bases: 8. The CDR3 totals 17 residues. Per the germline V gene, CDR1 is SGHNT and CDR2 is YYREEE (reference sequence). CDR3 nucleotide sequence: TGTGCCAGCAGTTTCACTAGGACTAGCGGGGGCACAGATACGCAGTATTTT. It is translated as CASSFTRTSGGTDTQYF.

In DNA form, the CDR3 reads TGTGCCAGTAGTATAGTGGAGCGCCAGGAGCAGTACTTC. Translation gives CASSIVERQEQYF. The J gene is TRBJ2-7, the V gene TRBV19, with D hard to call. Germline loops: CDR1 LNHDA, CDR2 SQIVND (reference sequence). V was shortened by 1 base and J by 7 bases, with 11 bases between the two germline ends. The CDR3 covers 13 residues.

This clone was detected only once. The chain employs TRBV6-5 and TRBJ2-2; TRBD1 matches at 8 bases. J gave up 4 bases and V 4 bases, and 2 bases lay outside the gene matches. CDR3 size: 14 residues. Germline V lookup: CDR1 MNHEY, CDR2 SVGAGI. The CDR3 sequence: CASSLGQGTGELFF. CDR3 DNA: TGTGCCAGCAGTTTAGGACAGGGCACCGGGGAGCTGTTTTTT.

The CDR3 loop is CASSPGLAGGPETQYF. The DNA of the CDR3 is TGTGCCAGCAGCCCGGGACTAGCGGGAGGGCCGGAGACCCAGTACTTC. The V call is TRBV11-1, the J call TRBJ2-5; TRBD2 matches 16 bases. Trimming removed 5 bases from V and 5 bases from J; junction bases left unmatched: 5. The germline CDR1 and CDR2 sequences are SGHAT and FQDESV (reference sequence). CDR3 length equals 16 residues.

The V and J genes are TRBV7-3 and TRBJ2-6, with TRBD1 matching 11 bases. The CDR3 has 18 residues. Germline-derived CDR1 and CDR2 are SGHTA and FQGTGA. Losses at the gene ends were 4 bases for V and 4 bases for J; bases not matched to a gene: 9. CDR3 protein: CASSSWTGGAAGANVLTF. CDR3 sequence (DNA): TGTGCCAGCAGCTCGTGGACAGGGGGCGCAGCAGGGGCCAACGTCCTGACTTTC. The full variable domain, rest sourced from reference TRBV7-3 and TRBJ2-6, is GAGVSQTPSNKVTEKGKYVELRCDPISGHTALYWYRQSLGQGPEFLIYFQGTGAADDSGLPNDRFFAVRPEGSVSTLKIQRTERGDSAVYLCASSSWTGGAAGANVLTFGAGSRLTVL.

The chain employs TRBV30 and TRBJ2-3; 8 bases are shared with TRBD2. Germline CDR1 reads GTSNPN; CDR2 reads SVGIG (reference sequence). Trimming at V came to 8 bases and at J to 6 bases, leaving 7 bases not matched to a gene. This CDR3 has 12 amino acids. The DNA of the CDR3 is TGTGCCGCGGACGGGGGGGCGGATACGCAGTATTTT. It is translated as CAADGGADTQYF.

The rearrangement uses TRBV30 and TRBJ1-2; TRBD1 might be the D (6 bases). The V and J ends lost 2 bases and 7 bases respectively, with 11 bases between them. This CDR3 region has 12 residues. Germline lookup yields CDR1 GTSNPN and CDR2 SVGIG (reference sequence). The CDR3 coding sequence is TGTGCCTGGAGTCTGGGGGCGAGTGGCTACACCTTC. This sequence encodes CAWSLGASGYTF.

The chain joins TRBV27 to TRBJ2-4; D call uncertain. V was trimmed by 2 bases and J by 1 base, leaving 9 bases between them. CDR3 length: 15 amino acids. Germline CDR1 is MNHEY and CDR2 is SMNVEV (reference sequence). DNA for the CDR3: TGTGCCAGCAGTTTACTAACCGAGGCCAAAAACATTCAGTACTTC. Translating gives CASSLLTEAKNIQYF.

The rearrangement uses TRBV28 and TRBJ2-7, with 11 bases lining up with TRBD2. Germline assignment: CDR1 MDHEN and CDR2 SYDVKM. J lost 5 bases, V lost 7 bases, and 7 bases had no gene match. This CDR3 is built from 14 residues. The CDR3, as DNA: TGTGCCAGCATATTTAGCGGGAGGGTTCACGAGCAGTACTTC. As protein: CASIFSGRVHEQYF. The whole variable domain, remainder taken from reference TRBV28 and TRBJ2-7, is DVKVTQSSRYLVKRTGEKVFLECVQDMDHENMFWYRQDPGLGLRLIYFSYDVKMKEKGDIPEGYSVSREKKERFSLILESASTNQTSMYLCASIFSGRVHEQYFGPGTRLTVT.

This clone was detected a few times. This chain connects TRBV5-4 to TRBJ2-4; the match to TRBD1 covers 7 bases. Trimming took 0 bases from V and 3 from J; bases not matched to a gene: 6. The CDR3 loop spans 16 amino acids. The germline gives CDR1 SGHNT, CDR2 YYREEE (reference sequence). CDR3 region: CASSLGGGWDKNIQYF. The DNA of the CDR3 is TGTGCCAGCAGCTTGGGAGGGGGCTGGGACAAAAACATTCAGTACTTC.

This clone was seen a handful of times. The J gene is TRBJ1-6, the V gene TRBV7-9, with TRBD1 identical over 8 bases. Per the germline V gene, CDR1 is SEHNR and CDR2 is FQNEAQ (reference sequence). CDR3 length equals 15 residues. V was pared by 4 bases and J by 8 bases, with 7 bases of the junction left unmatched. The CDR3 spells CASSYPQGADSPLHF. CDR3 sequence (DNA): TGTGCCAGCAGCTACCCTCAGGGGGCCGATTCACCCCTCCACTTT.

The rearrangement links TRBV5-4 to TRBJ2-2, with 8 bases matching TRBD2. From germline, CDR1 is SGHNT and CDR2 YYREEE (reference sequence). The CDR3 has 16 residues. With 4 bases clipped from V and 5 bases from J, the junction kept 10 bases outside the gene matches. The CDR3 DNA follows: TGTGCCAGCAGCCTTGAGAAGCGGGAGAGGACCGGGGAGCTGTTTTTT. It encodes CASSLEKRERTGELFF.